This TCR beta chain came from a study of control samples from healthy donors and cancer patients. Some clones are missing from TCRdb's copy, which holds only in-frame ones; the method was immunoSEQ multiplex PCR. The sample consists of around 75,000 clones, around 92% of them appearing once. The germline gives CDR1 SGHAT, CDR2 FQNNGV. Trimming left V 8 bases short and J 8 bases short, with 18 bases between. This CDR3 region has 13 residues. This rearrangement joins TRBV11-2 to TRBJ1-2, with unresolved D. The sequence came from an older woman in good health. The sample consisted of blood. CDR3 sequence reads: CASGEWGAYGYTF. DNA for the CDR3: TGTGCCAGCGGCGAATGGGGAGCGTACGGCTACACCTTC.